Below, one T cell receptor beta chain is given with its context. This entry is derived from a study of control samples from healthy donors and cancer patients. Germline V gene sequence: CDR1 MGHDK, CDR2 SYGVNS. There are 14 residues in the CDR3. Trimming shortened V by 3 bases and J by 10 bases, and 16 bases separated the two germline ends. TCRdb keeps only in-frame clones here, not all; method: immunoSEQ multiplex PCR. The top ten hold approximately 13% of the sample, which has 110,000 or so clones, 83% seen once. The sample consisted of blood. The origin of this receptor is a woman aged 45-59 years in good health. V and J are TRBV25-1 and TRBJ2-1; D gene uncertain. CDR3 in amino acids: CASSEGSPRWEQFF. Here the CDR3 DNA reads TGTGCCAGCAGTGAGGGTTCTCCCCGGTGGGAGCAGTTCTTC.